The 29 T cell receptor beta chains in this list originate from one sample, sequenced in a study of blood T cell repertoires in COVID-19. Here immunoSEQ multiplex PCR was the method, and the copy in TCRdb shows in-frame clones only, minus some. Of 300,000 to 400,000 clones listed, approximately 86% are singletons. The sequencing input was peripheral blood. The receptors originated from a woman aged 55-70 years with COVID-19, enrolled during active disease.

The CDR3 sequence is CASSPTPGVASGYTF. The CDR3, as DNA: TGTGCCAGCAGCCCCACCCCAGGGGTCGCTTCGGGCTACACCTTC. This chain joins TRBV7-3 and TRBJ1-2; D is possibly TRBD1 (6 bases). V was trimmed by 5 bases and J by 8 bases, leaving 21 bases between them. CDR1 is SGHTA, CDR2 FQGTGA, per germline. The CDR3 loop spans 15 amino acids.

This chain connects TRBV18 to TRBJ1-3; tentatively, D is TRBD1 (6 bases). CDR1 and CDR2 from the germline V gene are KGHSH and LQKENI. Trimming took off 0 bases at V and 4 bases at J, with 10 bases between the two ends. The CDR3 length is 15 residues. The CDR3 nucleotides read TGTGCCAGCTCACCACCGGGGGCCGGCGGAAACACCATATATTTT. The encoded protein is CASSPPGAGGNTIYF.

This clone was detected only once. This chain connects TRBV27 to TRBJ2-2, with D possibly TRBD2 on 6 matching bases. V was cut by 3 bases and J by 1 base, with 9 bases left in between. Germline V gene data show CDR1 as MNHEY and CDR2 as SMNVEV (reference sequence). This CDR3 has 15 residues. CDR3 bases: TGTGCCAGCAGTTTGTGGGGGGTGAACACCGGGGAGCTGTTTTTT. Translation: CASSLWGVNTGELFF.

V and J are TRBV11-2 and TRBJ2-1; 8 bases align to TRBD2. Germline lookup yields CDR1 SGHAT and CDR2 FQNNGV. After removal of 5 bases from V and 6 bases from J, the junction contained 12 bases not matched to a gene. The CDR3 extends over 16 amino acids. The CDR3 sequence is CASSAATGRGGNEQFF. DNA for the CDR3: TGTGCCAGCAGCGCCGCCACTGGCCGGGGGGGCAATGAGCAGTTCTTC. The full variable domain, completed using reference TRBV11-2 and TRBJ2-1, is EAGVAQSPRYKIIEKRQSVAFWCNPISGHATLYWYQQILGQGPKLLIQFQNNGVVDDSQLPKDRFSAERLKGVDSTLKIQPAKLEDSAVYLCASSAATGRGGNEQFFGPGTRLTVL.

About this clone: Distinct nucleotide sequences in the sample also encode this CDR3. This chain connects TRBV12-3 or TRBV12-4 to TRBJ1-2, with 8 bases identical to TRBD1. The CDR3 spans 13 residues. Germline trimming cut 5 bases from V and 6 bases from J; bases unmatched to any gene: 5. The CDR3 nucleotides are TGTGCCAGCAGTCTACAGACAGGGGATGGCTACACCTTC. Its translation is CASSLQTGDGYTF.

This clone was picked up a small number of times. The chain recombines TRBV9 with TRBJ2-3; D possibly corresponds to TRBD1 (5 bases). V lost 3 bases to trimming and J lost 4 bases, with 9 bases between them. There are 13 residues in the CDR3. Germline V gene lookup returns CDR1 SGDLS and CDR2 YYNGEE. The CDR3 reads CASSADTSDTQYF. In DNA form, the CDR3 reads TGTGCCAGCAGCGCGGACACCTCAGATACGCAGTATTTT.

The chain has TRBV3-1 (or the pseudogene TRBV3-2) and TRBJ1-2; D uncertain. With 4 bases removed from V and 8 bases from J, the gap between germline ends came to 11 bases. This CDR3 region has 12 residues. Germline V gene lookup returns CDR1 LGHDT and CDR2 YNNKEL (reference sequence). The CDR3 DNA reads as TGTGCCAGCAGCCTCTCGAGTTACGGCTACACCTTC. Protein product: CASSLSSYGYTF.

This clone turned up a few times. J is TRBJ1-2 and V is TRBV28; tentatively, D is TRBD1 (6 bases). Germline CDR1 is MDHEN and CDR2 is SYDVKM. V was clipped by 4 bases and J by 4 bases, with 16 bases between them. This CDR3 comprises 15 residues. The CDR3: CASSSGGQPVYGYTF. The CDR3 DNA reads as TGTGCCAGCAGTTCTGGGGGCCAGCCAGTCTATGGCTACACCTTC.

This CDR3 reads CASSTLAGGPAGELFF. CDR3 bases: TGTGCCAGTAGTACACTAGCGGGGGGGCCTGCCGGGGAGCTGTTTTTT. V is TRBV19 and J is TRBJ2-2; 13 bases are shared with TRBD2. CDR1 LNHDA and CDR2 SQIVND come from the germline V gene (reference sequence). The CDR3 is made up of 16 amino acids. V lost 4 bases, J lost 6 bases, and 5 bases stayed unmatched.

V usage is TRBV30 and J usage is TRBJ2-2; perhaps TRBD2 as D (6 bases). V lost 8 bases and J 3 bases, leaving 28 bases between the germline ends. The CDR3 is 18 residues long. Germline V gives CDR1 GTSNPN, CDR2 SVGIG (reference sequence). This CDR3 is CAKRKMGGLFGDTGELFF. The CDR3 DNA is TGTGCCAAACGCAAGATGGGAGGTCTTTTTGGAGACACCGGGGAGCTGTTTTTT.

V is TRBV6-4 and J is TRBJ2-5, with 12 bases lining up with TRBD2. Germline loops: CDR1 MRHNA, CDR2 SNTAGT. Germline trimming cut 9 bases from V and 5 bases from J; bases unmatched to any gene: 13. There are 16 residues in the CDR3. Written as DNA, the CDR3 is TGTGCCAGGGGGGGGAGAGGGACTAGCGGGCCTGAGACCCAGTACTTC. Amino acid sequence: CARGGRGTSGPETQYF.

The J gene is TRBJ2-7, the V gene TRBV11-2, with 8 bases aligning to TRBD2. The CDR3 consists of 16 residues. CDR1 SGHAT and CDR2 FQNNGV come from the germline V gene. Trimming took 7 bases from V and 7 from J; bases not matched to a gene: 18. This CDR3 is CASTRSGGAAVREQYF. The DNA of the CDR3 is TGTGCCAGCACCAGATCGGGGGGGGCCGCCGTGAGGGAGCAGTACTTC.

The V call is TRBV19, the J call TRBJ1-5, with TRBD1 matching 7 bases. This CDR3 is 15 amino acids long. Trimming removed 2 bases from V and 3 bases from J; junction bases left unmatched: 4. Germline CDR1 and CDR2: LNHDA and SQIVND (reference sequence). The CDR3, as DNA: TGTGCCAGTAGTATAACAGGGGCCATCAATCAGCCCCAGCATTTT. It translates to CASSITGAINQPQHF. Together with reference TRBV19 and TRBJ1-5, the CDR3 gives the full variable domain: DGGITQSPKYLFRKEGQNVTLSCEQNLNHDAMYWYRQDPGQGLRLIYYSQIVNDFQKGDIAEGYSVSREKKESFPLTVTSAQKNPTAFYLCASSITGAINQPQHFGDGTRLSIL.

CDR3 nucleotide sequence: TGTGCCAGCAGCCTGGGACAGGGGCCTCCCGTTGACAACTATGGCTACACCTTC. This codes for CASSLGQGPPVDNYGYTF. The chain uses TRBV7-2 and TRBJ1-2; 10 bases align to TRBD1. V lost 5 bases to trimming and J lost 2 bases; unmatched junction nucleotides: 14. The CDR3 runs 18 residues. CDR1 SGHTA and CDR2 FQGNSA come from the germline V gene.

The chain links TRBV2 to TRBJ1-6, with unresolved D. The V end lost 2 bases, the J end lost 7 bases, and 15 bases lay between the germline ends. Germline V lookup: CDR1 SNHLY, CDR2 FYNNEI. The CDR3 is 16 amino acids. CDR3 region: CASSERRGAVNSPLHF. CDR3 coding DNA: TGTGCCAGCAGTGAAAGGCGAGGAGCGGTGAATTCACCCCTCCACTTT.

This clone was counted a single time. The chain recombines TRBV5-5 with TRBJ2-3; 12 bases align to TRBD2. The V segment lost 4 bases and the J segment 9 bases; nucleotides outside the gene matches: 15. The CDR3 sequence is 17 residues long. The V gene's germline CDR1 is SGHKS and CDR2 YYEKEE (reference sequence). CDR3 DNA: TGTGCCAGCAGCCCTACTTTGATACTAGCGGGGGGCGGCACGCAGTATTTT. Translating gives CASSPTLILAGGGTQYF.

The chain has TRBV6-6 and TRBJ1-1; D is possibly TRBD1 (5 bases). Germline CDR1 MNHNY, CDR2 SVGAGI (reference sequence). The CDR3 totals 14 residues. The germline V and J ends were trimmed by 6 bases and 4 bases, with 15 bases remaining between them. The CDR3 nucleotides read TGTGCCAGCAGGGGGGGGACCATCCTCACTGAAGCTTTCTTT. Translation gives CASRGGTILTEAFF.

The rearrangement uses TRBV3-1 (or the pseudogene TRBV3-2) and TRBJ2-4; 7 bases line up with TRBD2. After removal of 3 bases from V and 0 bases from J, the junction contained 11 bases not matched to a gene. The CDR3 runs 18 residues. The germline gives CDR1 LGHDT, CDR2 YNNKEL (reference sequence). The CDR3 sequence is CASSQSLGGEIAKNIQYF. CDR3 nucleotide sequence: TGTGCCAGCAGCCAGAGTCTGGGAGGGGAAATAGCCAAAAACATTCAGTACTTC.

This clone occurred once. V usage is TRBV12-3 or TRBV12-4 and J usage is TRBJ1-2; 7 bases map to TRBD1. V shed 7 bases, J shed 8 bases, and the junction held 10 bases outside the gene matches. The CDR3 runs 13 residues. The CDR3, as DNA: TGTGCCAGCAAAACCACAGGGGAAGGCGGCTACACCTTC. Translated, it gives CASKTTGEGGYTF.

The chain links TRBV6-4 to TRBJ2-7; no firm D call. The V end lost 6 bases, the J end lost 0 bases, and 18 bases lay between the germline ends. Germline-derived CDR1 and CDR2 are MRHNA and SNTAGT. This CDR3 has 16 residues. This CDR3 is CASRRTRARSSYEQYF. CDR3 sequence (DNA): TGTGCCAGCAGGAGAACCCGAGCCCGATCCTCCTACGAGCAGTACTTC.

The J gene is TRBJ2-2, the V gene TRBV7-9; perhaps TRBD1 as D (5 bases). The CDR3 length is 15 residues. Germline CDR1 is SEHNR and CDR2 is FQNEAQ (reference sequence). V dropped 1 base and J dropped 2 bases, with 8 bases sitting between them. CDR3 in amino acids: CASSLGTSNTGELFF. CDR3 DNA: TGTGCCAGCAGCTTAGGGACAAGTAACACCGGGGAGCTGTTTTTT. Full variable domain (rest looked up from reference TRBV7-9 and TRBJ2-2): DTGVSQNPRHKITKRGQNVTFRCDPISEHNRLYWYRQTLGQGPEFLTYFQNEAQLEKSRLLSDRFSAERPKGSFSTLEIQRTEQGDSAMYLCASSLGTSNTGELFFGEGSRLTVL.

Only one count was recorded for this clone. The J gene is TRBJ1-2, the V gene TRBV5-8; 7 bases align to TRBD1. Germline lookup yields CDR1 SGHTS and CDR2 YDEGEE. This CDR3 comprises 16 residues. Losses at the gene ends were 2 bases for V and 4 bases for J; bases not matched to a gene: 11. This CDR3 is CASSFRQGTGGYGYTF. DNA of the CDR3: TGTGCCAGCAGCTTTAGACAGGGCACGGGTGGCTATGGCTACACCTTC.

In nucleotides, the CDR3 is TGCGCCACCGGGACAGGGGTAACAGAGACCCAGTACTTC. It encodes CATGTGVTETQYF. The V gene is TRBV4-3, the J gene TRBJ2-5, with TRBD1 identical over 10 bases. V was pared by 10 bases and J by 4 bases, with 6 bases of the junction left unmatched. From germline, CDR1 is LGHNA and CDR2 YSLEER. The CDR3 is 13 residues long.

This chain joins TRBV6-2 or TRBV6-3 and TRBJ1-1; D is uncertain. V lost 4 bases and J 6 bases, leaving 9 bases between the germline ends. This CDR3 region has 12 residues. Germline V CDR1 and CDR2: MNHEY, SVGEGT. The CDR3 region is CASSLFNPEAFF. Here the CDR3 DNA reads TGTGCCAGCAGTTTATTTAATCCTGAAGCTTTCTTT.

This chain uses TRBV3-1 (or the pseudogene TRBV3-2) with TRBJ2-7; 7 nucleotides agree with TRBD1. After removal of 5 bases from V and 5 bases from J, the junction contained 15 bases not matched to a gene. CDR1 LGHDT and CDR2 YNNKEL come from the germline V gene (reference sequence). This CDR3 is 16 amino acids long. The CDR3 DNA follows: TGTGCCAGCAGCGACCGGGACAGAGGTTGGGGTAACGAGCAGTACTTC. It translates to CASSDRDRGWGNEQYF.

This clone is a singleton in its sample. Additional DNA sequences in this sample encode the identical CDR3. The chain recombines TRBV27 with TRBJ2-6; TRBD1 agrees at 12 bases. Germline assignment: CDR1 MNHEY and CDR2 SMNVEV (reference sequence). Losses at the gene ends were 6 bases for V and 1 base for J; bases not matched to a gene: 4. The CDR3 is 17 residues long. The CDR3 region is CASSSGQGASGANVLTF. CDR3 nucleotides: TGTGCCAGCAGCTCGGGACAGGGGGCTTCTGGGGCCAACGTCCTGACTTTC. Full variable domain (rest looked up from reference TRBV27 and TRBJ2-6): EAQVTQNPRYLITVTGKKLTVTCSQNMNHEYMSWYRQDPGLGLRQIYYSMNVEVTDKGDVPEGYKVSRKEKRNFPLILESPSPNQTSLYFCASSSGQGASGANVLTFGAGSRLTVL.

V and J are TRBV5-4 and TRBJ2-3; maybe TRBD2 (7 bases). Germline CDR1 SGHNT, CDR2 YYREEE (reference sequence). V dropped 4 bases and J dropped 4 bases, with 16 bases sitting between them. The CDR3 runs 15 residues. The DNA for the CDR3 is TGTGCCAGCAGCAGGGGGGGCCCTGGTTCAGATACGCAGTATTTT. Its translation is CASSRGGPGSDTQYF.

The chain employs TRBV5-1 and TRBJ1-1; D is uncertain. CDR3 length equals 15 residues. The germline V gene encodes CDR1 SGHRS and CDR2 YFSETQ. The V and J ends lost 0 bases and 0 bases respectively, with 9 bases between them. The CDR3 spells CASSLDSFMNTEAFF. CDR3 sequence (DNA): TGCGCCAGCAGCTTGGACAGCTTCATGAACACTGAAGCTTTCTTT.

The chain links TRBV30 to TRBJ2-7, with 9 positions matching TRBD2. CDR3 length equals 14 residues. The germline V gene has CDR1 GTSNPN and CDR2 SVGIG (reference sequence). Unmatched junction bases numbered 10, after V lost 4 bases and J lost 6 bases. The CDR3, as DNA: TGTGCCTGGACTACGAAAGGGACTAGCAGCGAGCAGTACTTC. It yields the protein CAWTTKGTSSEQYF.